This T cell receptor (beta chain) stems from a study of technical replicates of blood from several donors. Sequencing used immunoSEQ multiplex PCR; TCRdb keeps in-frame clones, though not all of them. The sample shows roughly 15,000 clones, around 86% of them seen only once. With 6 bases clipped from V and 1 base from J, the junction kept 17 bases outside the gene matches. Per germline, CDR1 WSHSY and CDR2 SAAADI. The CDR3 consists of 20 residues. This receptor was identified in a human donor in good health. This rearrangement joins TRBV10-2 to TRBJ2-4, with 11 bases that match TRBD2. Sequenced material: PBMCs. DNA for the CDR3: TGCGCCAGCAGGGCCCTAGGTGGGTCTAGCGGGAGGATGGCCAAAAACATTCAGTACTTC. Translation: CASRALGGSSGRMAKNIQYF.